A selection of T cell receptor beta chains follows, all from one sample in a study of blood T cell repertoires in COVID-19. Clones were sequenced by immunoSEQ multiplex PCR, and TCRdb holds only the in-frame ones, with some missing. The table lists roughly 190,000 clones, roughly 80% of them singletons. The specimen sequenced was peripheral blood. Source of these receptors: a middle-aged woman with COVID-19, enrolled during active disease. The CDR3 runs from the conserved cysteine through the conserved F or W. D genes are given only for firm matches. Size values are once, few and many counts, or a class for expanded clones, and some rows have none.

>TRBV27|NA|few|TRBJ2-1
TGTGCCAGCAGTTTCGCAGGAATATTGTACAATGAGCAGTTCTTC
CASSFAGILYNEQFF
>TRBV5-1|TRBD2|NA|TRBJ2-7
TGCGCCAGCAGGAAGGAACTAGCGGGTAACTACGAGCAGTACTTC
CASRKELAGNYEQYF
>TRBV9|TRBD2|NA|TRBJ2-3
TGTGCCAGCAGCGAACTAGCGGGGGTCACAGATACGCAGTATTTT
CASSELAGVTDTQYF
>TRBV27|NA|NA|TRBJ2-1
TGTGCCAGCACCTGGGGACTCGAGCAGTTCTTC
CASTWGLEQFF
>TRBV20-1|TRBD2|few|TRBJ2-3
TGCAGTGCTAGTATGGGGAGGGCAGATACGCAGTATTTT
CSASMGRADTQYF
>TRBV6-6|TRBD1|NA|TRBJ2-1
TGTGCCAGCAGTTACCCCGACAGGGATGAGCAGTTCTTC
CASSYPDRDEQFF
>TRBV7-8|NA|once|TRBJ2-5
TGTGCCAGCAGCTCCTTCGAAGAGACCCAGTACTTC
CASSSFEETQYF
>TRBV11-2|TRBD1|NA|TRBJ2-3
TGTGCCAGCAGCCGGCCGGGACAGGGGGCAGATACGCAGTATTTT
CASSRPGQGADTQYF
>TRBV6-2/TRBV6-3|NA|NA|TRBJ2-7
TGTGCCAGCAGTTACCGCGGAGCTTACGAGCAGTACTTC
CASSYRGAYEQYF
>TRBV5-8|TRBD2|NA|TRBJ2-5
TGTGCCAGCACCTGGGTACTAGCGGGGGAGGCTGGGGAGACCCAGTACTTC
CASTWVLAGEAGETQYF
>TRBV3-1/TRBV3-2|TRBD2|NA|TRBJ2-1
TGTGCCAGCAGCCAAGTAGCGGGAGTGAGTAATGAGCAGTTCTTC
CASSQVAGVSNEQFF
>TRBV28|TRBD1|NA|TRBJ1-6
TGTGCCAGCAGGTACAGGGGACTCTCGTCACCCCTCCACTTT
CASRYRGLSSPLHF
>TRBV15|TRBD1|NA|TRBJ2-5
TGTGCCACCAGCGGGTTACAGGGGGCTTGGGAGACCCAGTACTTC
CATSGLQGAWETQYF
>TRBV5-4|NA|NA|TRBJ2-3
TGTGCCAGCAGCTTGCAGGGGAGCCCAGATACGCAGTATTTT
CASSLQGSPDTQYF
>TRBV19|NA|NA|TRBJ1-4
TGTGCCAGTAAAAGGGGTAATGAAAAACTGTTTTTT
CASKRGNEKLFF
>TRBV27|NA|NA|TRBJ2-1
TGTGCCAGCAGTTTATGGCGTTCTAGGGGGAGGGGGAATGAGCAGTTCTTC
CASSLWRSRGRGNEQFF
>TRBV10-3|TRBD1|NA|TRBJ1-4
TGTGCCACCGCAGAAACAGGGACAGGGGGCGACGAAAAACTGTTTTTT
CATAETGTGGDEKLFF
>TRBV4-1|TRBD1|NA|TRBJ2-7
TGCGCCAGCAGCCAAGGGACAGGGACCGAGCAGTACTTC
CASSQGTGTEQYF
>TRBV29-1|TRBD1|NA|TRBJ1-1
TGCAGCTTCCGACAGGGGAACACTGAAGCTTTCTTT
CSFRQGNTEAFF
>TRBV6-5|NA|NA|TRBJ1-1
TGTGCCAGCAGTTTTCAAGAGGGCACTGAAGCTTTCTTT
CASSFQEGTEAFF
>TRBV6-1|TRBD1|few|TRBJ1-5
TGTGCCAGCAGTGACATCGGGACAGCAAATCAGCCCCAGCATTTT
CASSDIGTANQPQHF
>TRBV6-4|TRBD2|NA|TRBJ2-2
TGTGCCAGCAGTCAACTAGCGGGCGGGGAGCTGTTTTTT
CASSQLAGGELFF
>TRBV27|TRBD2|once|TRBJ2-1
TGTGCCAGCGGTCATCCGGGACTAGTTTTCAATGAGCAGTTCTTC
CASGHPGLVFNEQFF
>TRBV4-1|NA|NA|TRBJ2-4
TGCGCCAGCAGCCAATTTGTATTAGGAGGGTTGGCCAAAAACATTCAGTACTTC
CASSQFVLGGLAKNIQYF
>TRBV5-8|NA|NA|TRBJ1-6
TGTGCCAGCAGCGACTCAACAGGGTTCAACTCACCCCTCCACTTT
CASSDSTGFNSPLHF
>TRBV19|NA|NA|TRBJ1-1
TGTGCCAGAGGGGTTTCGAACACTGAAGCTTTCTTT
CARGVSNTEAFF
>TRBV11-2|NA|NA|TRBJ1-6
TGTGCCAGCAGCTCGGACTGGGCGGCTTCCCTCCACTTT
CASSSDWAASLHF
>TRBV29-1|NA|NA|TRBJ2-3
TGCAGCGTTGAACTCCAGGCGGATACGCAGTATTTT
CSVELQADTQYF
>TRBV7-9|TRBD1|few|TRBJ2-6
TGTGCCAGTACCCAGGGCCCGGACAGGGTTGACCACCCGAAGGCCAACGTCCTGACTTTC
CASTQGPDRVDHPKANVLTF
>TRBV5-8|NA|NA|TRBJ1-1
TGTGCCAGCAGCTTGGGCGGGAATACTGAAGCTTTCTTT
CASSLGGNTEAFF
>TRBV6-5|TRBD1|many|TRBJ1-1
TGTGCCAGCAGTTACTTCGTCGGCCAGGGGGCCGCTTTCTTT
CASSYFVGQGAAFF
>TRBV28|TRBD2|NA|TRBJ2-3
TGTGCCAGCAGGGGGACTAGCGGGGGTCGGACAGATACGCAGTATTTT
CASRGTSGGRTDTQYF
>TRBV15|NA|few|TRBJ1-2
TGTGCCACCAGCAGATTGGGGGCGAACTCCTATGGCTACACCTTC
CATSRLGANSYGYTF
>TRBV19|TRBD1|NA|TRBJ1-2
TGTGCCAGTAGTATTCGGACAGGGGGCGGGTCACCCTATGGCTACACCTTC
CASSIRTGGGSPYGYTF
>TRBV9|NA|NA|TRBJ1-3
TGTGCCAGCAGCGTATTAGCAGGACTGAGCTCTGGAAACACCATATATTTT
CASSVLAGLSSGNTIYF
>TRBV27|TRBD2|NA|TRBJ2-3
TGTGCCAGCAGTTTTGGGCTAGCGGGGGCAGATACGCAGTATTTT
CASSFGLAGADTQYF
>TRBV6-5|NA|NA|TRBJ1-1
TGTGCCAGCAGACAGGACAGTACTGAAGCTTTCTTT
CASRQDSTEAFF
>TRBV28|NA|once|TRBJ2-5
TGTGCCAGTAACCCCCGGGCCGGTGTACGAGGGGAGACCCAGTACTTC
CASNPRAGVRGETQYF
>TRBV3-1/TRBV3-2|NA|NA|TRBJ1-1
TGTGCCAGCAGCCAAGTCGGGTACACTGAAGCTTTCTTT
CASSQVGYTEAFF
>TRBV5-4|NA|NA|TRBJ2-1
TGTGCCAGCAGCTTGCCAGGTGCGGGGTACAATGAGCAGTTCTTC
CASSLPGAGYNEQFF
>TRBV27|NA|NA|TRBJ2-1
TGTGCCAGCAGTCCTTACCCCAGCTCCTACAATGAGCAGTTCTTC
CASSPYPSSYNEQFF
>TRBV4-1|NA|once|TRBJ2-4
TGCGCCAGCAGCCAAGTGAGGGAAAACATTCAGTACTTC
CASSQVRENIQYF
>TRBV18|TRBD1|NA|TRBJ1-1
TGTGCCAGCTCACCCTCACAGGGGACGAACACTGAAGCTTTCTTT
CASSPSQGTNTEAFF
>TRBV30|NA|NA|TRBJ2-2
TGTGCCTGGAGTGTAGTTCTGAGCACCGGGGAGCTGTTTTTT
CAWSVVLSTGELFF
>TRBV27|NA|NA|TRBJ1-3
TGTGCCAGCAGCCCGAACAGGGTTAGTGGAAACACCATATATTTT
CASSPNRVSGNTIYF
>TRBV9|TRBD1|once|TRBJ1-6
TGTGCCAGCAGCGGGGGGGACAGTAAAAATTCACCCCTCCACTTT
CASSGGDSKNSPLHF
>TRBV5-1|TRBD2|NA|TRBJ2-7
TGCGCCAGCAGCTTTTCAGCGGGAGGTATCGACGAGCAGTACTTC
CASSFSAGGIDEQYF
>TRBV5-1|NA|NA|TRBJ1-2
TGCGCCAGCAGCCAAGACGGGACAATCAGGGACTATGGCTACACCTTC
CASSQDGTIRDYGYTF